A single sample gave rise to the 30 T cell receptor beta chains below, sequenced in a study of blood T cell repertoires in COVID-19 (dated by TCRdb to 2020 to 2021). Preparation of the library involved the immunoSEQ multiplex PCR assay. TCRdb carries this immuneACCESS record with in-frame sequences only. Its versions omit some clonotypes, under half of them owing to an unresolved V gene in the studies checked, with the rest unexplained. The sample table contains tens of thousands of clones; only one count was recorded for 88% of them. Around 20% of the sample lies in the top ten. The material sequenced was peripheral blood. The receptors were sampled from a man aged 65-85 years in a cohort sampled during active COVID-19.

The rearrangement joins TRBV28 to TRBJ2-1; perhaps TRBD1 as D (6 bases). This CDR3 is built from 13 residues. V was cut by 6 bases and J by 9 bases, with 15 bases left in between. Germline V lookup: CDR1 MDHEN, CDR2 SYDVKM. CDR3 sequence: CASSHTGLLEQFF. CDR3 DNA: TGTGCCAGCAGCCATACAGGGCTCCTTGAGCAGTTCTTC. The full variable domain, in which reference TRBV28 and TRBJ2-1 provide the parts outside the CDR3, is DVKVTQSSRYLVKRTGEKVFLECVQDMDHENMFWYRQDPGLGLRLIYFSYDVKMKEKGDIPEGYSVSREKKERFSLILESASTNQTSMYLCASSHTGLLEQFFGPGTRLTVL.

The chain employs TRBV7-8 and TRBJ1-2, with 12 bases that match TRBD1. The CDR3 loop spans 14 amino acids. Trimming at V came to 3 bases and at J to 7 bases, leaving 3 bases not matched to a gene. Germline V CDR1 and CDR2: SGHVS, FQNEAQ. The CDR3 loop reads CASSFGTGGAGYTF. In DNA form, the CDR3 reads TGTGCCAGCAGCTTCGGGACAGGGGGCGCTGGCTACACCTTC.

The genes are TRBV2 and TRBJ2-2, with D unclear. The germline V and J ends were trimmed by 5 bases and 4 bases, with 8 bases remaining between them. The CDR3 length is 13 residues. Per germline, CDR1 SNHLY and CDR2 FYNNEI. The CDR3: CASSLSVTGELFF. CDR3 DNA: TGTGCCAGCAGTCTGTCCGTCACCGGGGAGCTGTTTTTT.

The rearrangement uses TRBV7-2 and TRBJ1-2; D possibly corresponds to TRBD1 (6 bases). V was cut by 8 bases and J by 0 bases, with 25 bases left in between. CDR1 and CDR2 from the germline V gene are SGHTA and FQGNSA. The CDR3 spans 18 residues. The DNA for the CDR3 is TGTGCCAGCCCAATTACTGACTGGGACACCCGTTCTAACTATGGCTACACCTTC. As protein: CASPITDWDTRSNYGYTF.

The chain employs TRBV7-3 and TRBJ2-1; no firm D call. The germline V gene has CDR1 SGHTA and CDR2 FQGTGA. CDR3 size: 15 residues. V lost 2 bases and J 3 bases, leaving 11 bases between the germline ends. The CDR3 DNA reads TGTGCCAGCAGCTTAGGTCATCGGAGCTACAATGAGCAGTTCTTC. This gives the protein CASSLGHRSYNEQFF. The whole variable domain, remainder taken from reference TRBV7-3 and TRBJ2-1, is GAGVSQTPSNKVTEKGKYVELRCDPISGHTALYWYRQSLGQGPEFLIYFQGTGAADDSGLPNDRFFAVRPEGSVSTLKIQRTERGDSAVYLCASSLGHRSYNEQFFGPGTRLTVL.

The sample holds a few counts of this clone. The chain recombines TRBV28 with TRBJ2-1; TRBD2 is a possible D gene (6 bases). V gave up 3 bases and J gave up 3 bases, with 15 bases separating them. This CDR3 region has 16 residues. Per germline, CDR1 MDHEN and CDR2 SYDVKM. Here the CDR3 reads CASSFVGSGIYNEQFF. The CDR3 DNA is TGTGCCAGCAGTTTTGTTGGTAGCGGCATCTACAATGAGCAGTTCTTC.

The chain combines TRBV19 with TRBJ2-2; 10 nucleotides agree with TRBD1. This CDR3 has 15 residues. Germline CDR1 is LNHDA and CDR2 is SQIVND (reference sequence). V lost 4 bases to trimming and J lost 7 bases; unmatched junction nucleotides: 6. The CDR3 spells CASSKRTGGHGELFF. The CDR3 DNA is TGTGCCAGTAGTAAGAGGACAGGGGGTCACGGGGAGCTGTTTTTT.

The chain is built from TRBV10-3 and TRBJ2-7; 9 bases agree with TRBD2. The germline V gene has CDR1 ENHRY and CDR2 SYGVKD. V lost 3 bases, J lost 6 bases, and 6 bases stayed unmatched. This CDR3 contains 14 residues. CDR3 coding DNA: TGTGCCATCAGTGAAGGCGGGAGGGTTTCCGAGCAGTACTTC. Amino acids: CAISEGGRVSEQYF.

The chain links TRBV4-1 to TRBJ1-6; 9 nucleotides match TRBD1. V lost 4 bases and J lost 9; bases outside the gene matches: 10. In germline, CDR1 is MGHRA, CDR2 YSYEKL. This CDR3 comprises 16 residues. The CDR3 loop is CASSPSPGTGFSPLHF. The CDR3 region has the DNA TGCGCCAGCAGCCCGTCTCCCGGGACAGGGTTTTCACCCCTCCACTTT.

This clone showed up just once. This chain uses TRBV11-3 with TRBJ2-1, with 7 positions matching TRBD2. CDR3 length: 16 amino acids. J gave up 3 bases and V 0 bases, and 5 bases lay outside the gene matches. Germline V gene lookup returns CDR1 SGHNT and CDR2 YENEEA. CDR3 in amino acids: CASSLEGSGRYNEQFF. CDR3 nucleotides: TGTGCCAGCAGCTTAGAAGGTAGCGGGCGCTACAATGAGCAGTTCTTC.

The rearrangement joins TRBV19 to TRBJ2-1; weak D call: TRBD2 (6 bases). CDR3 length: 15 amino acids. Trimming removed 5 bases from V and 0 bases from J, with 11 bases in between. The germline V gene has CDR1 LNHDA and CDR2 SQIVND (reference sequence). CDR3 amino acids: CASSYRGSSYNEQFF. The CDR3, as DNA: TGTGCCAGTAGTTACCGGGGGAGCTCCTACAATGAGCAGTTCTTC.

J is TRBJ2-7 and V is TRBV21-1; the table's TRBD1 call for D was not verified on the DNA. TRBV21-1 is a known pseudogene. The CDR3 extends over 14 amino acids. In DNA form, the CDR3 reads TGTGCCAGCTTCGCCCGGGACAGGGCCTACGAGCAGTACTTC. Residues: CASFARDRAYEQYF.

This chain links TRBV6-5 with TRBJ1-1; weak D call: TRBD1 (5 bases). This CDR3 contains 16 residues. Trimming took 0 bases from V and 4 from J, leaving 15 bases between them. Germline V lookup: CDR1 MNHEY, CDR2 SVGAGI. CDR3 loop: CASSYSIPGGATEAFF. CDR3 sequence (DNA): TGTGCCAGCAGTTACTCTATCCCTGGAGGGGCCACTGAAGCTTTCTTT.

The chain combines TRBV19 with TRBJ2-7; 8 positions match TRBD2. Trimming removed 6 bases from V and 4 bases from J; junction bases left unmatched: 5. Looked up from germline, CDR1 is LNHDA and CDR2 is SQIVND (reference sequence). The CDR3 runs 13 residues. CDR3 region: CASSPGGLYEQYF. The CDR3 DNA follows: TGTGCCAGTAGCCCGGGAGGGTTATACGAGCAGTACTTC. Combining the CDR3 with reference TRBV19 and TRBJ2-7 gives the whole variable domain DGGITQSPKYLFRKEGQNVTLSCEQNLNHDAMYWYRQDPGQGLRLIYYSQIVNDFQKGDIAEGYSVSREKKESFPLTVTSAQKNPTAFYLCASSPGGLYEQYFGPGTRLTVT.

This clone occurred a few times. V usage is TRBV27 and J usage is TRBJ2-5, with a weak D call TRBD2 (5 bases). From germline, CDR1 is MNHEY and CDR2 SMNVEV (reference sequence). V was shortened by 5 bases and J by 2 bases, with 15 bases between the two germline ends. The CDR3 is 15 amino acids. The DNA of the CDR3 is TGTGCCAGCAGTATCGGAGGCAGGACTCAAGAGACCCAGTACTTC. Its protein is CASSIGGRTQETQYF.

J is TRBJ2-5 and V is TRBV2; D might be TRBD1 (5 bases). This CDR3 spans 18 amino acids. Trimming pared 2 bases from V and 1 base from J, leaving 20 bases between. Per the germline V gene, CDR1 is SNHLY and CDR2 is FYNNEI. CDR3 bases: TGTGCCAGCAGTGAAAAGTGGGGCCGAGCCCCTTCCCAAGAGACCCAGTACTTC. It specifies CASSEKWGRAPSQETQYF.

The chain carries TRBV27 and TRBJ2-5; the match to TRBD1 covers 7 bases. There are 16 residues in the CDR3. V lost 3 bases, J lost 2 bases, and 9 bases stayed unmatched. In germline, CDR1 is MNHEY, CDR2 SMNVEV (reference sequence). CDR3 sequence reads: CASSLGQGVGQETQYF. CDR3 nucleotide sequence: TGTGCCAGCAGTTTGGGGCAGGGGGTCGGTCAAGAGACCCAGTACTTC.

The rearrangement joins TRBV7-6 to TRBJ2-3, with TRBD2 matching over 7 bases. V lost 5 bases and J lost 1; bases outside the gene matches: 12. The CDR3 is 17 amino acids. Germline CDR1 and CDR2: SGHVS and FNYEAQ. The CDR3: CASSPNRIAGGTDTQYF. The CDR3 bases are TGTGCCAGCAGCCCTAACAGGATCGCGGGGGGCACAGATACGCAGTATTTT.

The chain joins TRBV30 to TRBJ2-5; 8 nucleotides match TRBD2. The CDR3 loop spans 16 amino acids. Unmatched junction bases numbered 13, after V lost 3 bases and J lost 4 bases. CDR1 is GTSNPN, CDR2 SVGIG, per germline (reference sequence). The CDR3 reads CAWSNLSAGARETQYF. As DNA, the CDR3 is TGTGCCTGGAGCAACCTCTCAGCGGGAGCGCGAGAGACCCAGTACTTC.

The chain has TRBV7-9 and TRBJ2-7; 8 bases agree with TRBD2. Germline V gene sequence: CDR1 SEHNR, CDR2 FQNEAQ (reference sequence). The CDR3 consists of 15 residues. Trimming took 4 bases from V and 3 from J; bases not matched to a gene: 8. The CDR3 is CASSSDIAGRYEQYF. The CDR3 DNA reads TGTGCCAGCAGCTCCGACATAGCGGGACGCTACGAGCAGTACTTC.

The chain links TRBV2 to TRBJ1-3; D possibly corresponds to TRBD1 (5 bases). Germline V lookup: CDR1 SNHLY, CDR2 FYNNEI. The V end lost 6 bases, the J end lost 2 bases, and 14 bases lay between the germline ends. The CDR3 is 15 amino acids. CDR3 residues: CASRRDATPGNTIYF. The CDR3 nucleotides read TGTGCCAGCAGGCGGGACGCAACTCCTGGAAACACCATATATTTT.

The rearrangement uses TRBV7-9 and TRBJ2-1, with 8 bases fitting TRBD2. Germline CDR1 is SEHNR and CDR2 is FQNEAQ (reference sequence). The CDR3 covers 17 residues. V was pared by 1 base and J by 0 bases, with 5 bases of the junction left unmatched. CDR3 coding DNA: TGTGCCAGCAGCTTAGGACTGGGGACTAGCTCCTACAATGAGCAGTTCTTC. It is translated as CASSLGLGTSSYNEQFF. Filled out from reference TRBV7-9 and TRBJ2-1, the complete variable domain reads DTGVSQNPRHKITKRGQNVTFRCDPISEHNRLYWYRQTLGQGPEFLTYFQNEAQLEKSRLLSDRFSAERPKGSFSTLEIQRTEQGDSAMYLCASSLGLGTSSYNEQFFGPGTRLTVL.

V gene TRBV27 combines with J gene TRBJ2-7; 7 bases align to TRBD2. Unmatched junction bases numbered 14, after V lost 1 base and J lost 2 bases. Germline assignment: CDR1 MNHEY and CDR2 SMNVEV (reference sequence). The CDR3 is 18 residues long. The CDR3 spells CASSLFLIAGRATYEQYF. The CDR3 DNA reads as TGTGCCAGCAGTTTATTCTTGATAGCGGGCCGAGCCACCTACGAGCAGTACTTC.

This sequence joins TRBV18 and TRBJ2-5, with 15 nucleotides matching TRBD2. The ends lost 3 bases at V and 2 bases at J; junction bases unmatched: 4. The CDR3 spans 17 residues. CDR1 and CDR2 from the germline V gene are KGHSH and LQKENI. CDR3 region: CASSPGTSGRRQETQYF. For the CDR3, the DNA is TGTGCCAGCTCACCGGGGACTAGCGGGAGGCGACAAGAGACCCAGTACTTC.

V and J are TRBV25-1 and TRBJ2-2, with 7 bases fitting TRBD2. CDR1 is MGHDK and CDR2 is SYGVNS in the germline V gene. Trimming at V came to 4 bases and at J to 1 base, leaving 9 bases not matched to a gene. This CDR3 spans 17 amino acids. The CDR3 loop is CASSASRDYLNTGELFF. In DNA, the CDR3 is TGTGCCAGCAGTGCGTCTCGGGACTACTTGAACACCGGGGAGCTGTTTTTT.

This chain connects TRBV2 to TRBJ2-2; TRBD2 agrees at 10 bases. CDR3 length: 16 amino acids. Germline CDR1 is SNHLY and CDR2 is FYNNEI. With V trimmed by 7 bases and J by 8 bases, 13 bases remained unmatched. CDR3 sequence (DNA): TGTGCCAGCACCCAAGGAGCTAGCGGGAGTTCGGGGGAGCTGTTTTTT. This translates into CASTQGASGSSGELFF.

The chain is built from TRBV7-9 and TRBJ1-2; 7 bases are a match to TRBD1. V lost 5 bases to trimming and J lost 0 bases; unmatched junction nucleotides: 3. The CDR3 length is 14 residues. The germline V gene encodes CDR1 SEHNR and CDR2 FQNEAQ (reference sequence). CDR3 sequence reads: CASSPQGPNYGYTF. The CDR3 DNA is TGTGCCAGCAGCCCACAGGGGCCTAACTATGGCTACACCTTC.

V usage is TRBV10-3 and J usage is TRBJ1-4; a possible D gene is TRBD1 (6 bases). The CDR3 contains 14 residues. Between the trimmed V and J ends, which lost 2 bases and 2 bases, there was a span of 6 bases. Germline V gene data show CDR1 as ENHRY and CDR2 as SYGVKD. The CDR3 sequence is CAISEGGTNEKLFF. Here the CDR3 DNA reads TGTGCCATCAGTGAGGGGGGCACTAATGAAAAACTGTTTTTT.

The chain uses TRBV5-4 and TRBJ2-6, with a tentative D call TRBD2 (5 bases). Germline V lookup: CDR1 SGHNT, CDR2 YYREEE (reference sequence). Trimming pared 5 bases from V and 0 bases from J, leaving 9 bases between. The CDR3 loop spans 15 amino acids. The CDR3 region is CASSPRGSGANVLTF. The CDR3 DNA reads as TGTGCCAGCAGTCCCCGGGGCTCTGGGGCCAACGTCCTGACTTTC.

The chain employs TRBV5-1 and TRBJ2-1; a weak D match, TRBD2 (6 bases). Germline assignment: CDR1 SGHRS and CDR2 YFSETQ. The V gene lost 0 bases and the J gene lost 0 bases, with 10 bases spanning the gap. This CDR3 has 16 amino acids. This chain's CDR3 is CASSLGSGFSYNEQFF. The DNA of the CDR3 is TGCGCCAGCAGCTTGGGGAGCGGGTTCTCCTACAATGAGCAGTTCTTC.